Below, 6 T cell receptor beta chains from the same sample are listed, as sequenced in a study of Graves' ophthalmopathy and Graves' hyperthyroidism. Amplified TCR beta CDR3 regions were obtained using RNA transcripts as template. First-round RT-PCR relied on HTBI primers, and a second-round multiplex PCR came next. One entry per CDR3 protein results from TCRdb running MiXCR on the multiplex PCR reads. The table includes hundreds of thousands of distinct CDR3 sequences, under 25% detected once. Sequencing was performed on peripheral blood. These TCRs come from a woman between 18 and 30 years old with stable Graves' hyperthyroidism.

This chain joins TRBV12-3 or TRBV12-4 and TRBJ1-1; TRBD1 is a possible D gene (6 bases). The CDR3 sequence is 14 residues long. V gave up 6 bases and J gave up 1 base, with 12 bases separating them. The CDR3 loop reads CASRLTGPNTEAFF. The CDR3 DNA sequence: TGTGCCAGCAGATTGACAGGCCCGAACACTGAAGCTTTCTTT.

This clonotype was seen repeatedly, ten times or more. This chain joins TRBV28 and TRBJ2-7, with D tentatively TRBD1 (6 bases). The length of the CDR3 is 16 residues. Germline CDR1 and CDR2: MDHEN and SYDVKM. V shed 4 bases and J shed 3 bases, with 19 bases lying between them. CDR3 in amino acids: CASSSPSGAGVYEQYF. The CDR3 DNA reads TGTGCCAGCAGTTCGCCGTCCGGGGCAGGGGTCTACGAGCAGTACTTC. The full variable domain, rest sourced from reference TRBV28 and TRBJ2-7, is DVKVTQSSRYLVKRTGEKVFLECVQDMDHENMFWYRQDPGLGLRLIYFSYDVKMKEKGDIPEGYSVSREKKERFSLILESASTNQTSMYLCASSSPSGAGVYEQYFGPGTRLTVT.

The V call is TRBV20-1, the J call TRBJ1-1; D not certain. The CDR3 loop spans 12 amino acids. The V and J ends lost 6 bases and 1 base respectively, with 9 bases between them. The V gene's germline CDR1 is DFQATT and CDR2 SNEGSKA (reference sequence). For the CDR3, the DNA is TGCAGTGCACCTTTTTGGAACACTGAAGCTTTCTTT. It codes for CSAPFWNTEAFF.

V gene TRBV20-1 combines with J gene TRBJ2-4, with a weak D call TRBD2 (6 bases). The CDR3 spans 15 residues. V lost 2 bases to trimming and J lost 1 base, with 12 bases between them. Germline V gene sequence: CDR1 DFQATT, CDR2 SNEGSKA (reference sequence). The CDR3 loop reads CSARMGGIAKNIQYF. The CDR3 coding sequence is TGCAGTGCTAGAATGGGCGGGATTGCCAAAAACATTCAGTACTTC.

This clonotype was seen many times. The V and J genes are TRBV29-1 and TRBJ1-3; D is unclear. Germline CDR1 is SQVTM and CDR2 is ANQGSEA. The CDR3 covers 13 residues. Trimming removed 7 bases from V and 0 bases from J, with 10 bases in between. CDR3 in amino acids: CSAEESSGNTIYF. The CDR3, as DNA: TGCAGCGCCGAAGAGAGCTCTGGAAACACCATATATTTT.

This clonotype was seen repeatedly, ten times or more. The genes are TRBV28 and TRBJ1-5; D perhaps matches TRBD1 (5 bases). The CDR3 has 13 amino acids. Between the trimmed V and J ends, which lost 1 base and 16 bases, there was a span of 17 bases. CDR1 MDHEN and CDR2 SYDVKM come from the germline V gene. CDR3: CASSLYLGTPKHF. For the CDR3, the DNA is TGTGCCAGCAGTTTATACCTCGGGACCCCTAAACATTTT. Supplemented by reference TRBV28 and TRBJ1-5, the full variable domain reads DVKVTQSSRYLVKRTGEKVFLECVQDMDHENMFWYRQDPGLGLRLIYFSYDVKMKEKGDIPEGYSVSREKKERFSLILESASTNQTSMYLCASSLYLGTPKHFGDGTRLSIL.